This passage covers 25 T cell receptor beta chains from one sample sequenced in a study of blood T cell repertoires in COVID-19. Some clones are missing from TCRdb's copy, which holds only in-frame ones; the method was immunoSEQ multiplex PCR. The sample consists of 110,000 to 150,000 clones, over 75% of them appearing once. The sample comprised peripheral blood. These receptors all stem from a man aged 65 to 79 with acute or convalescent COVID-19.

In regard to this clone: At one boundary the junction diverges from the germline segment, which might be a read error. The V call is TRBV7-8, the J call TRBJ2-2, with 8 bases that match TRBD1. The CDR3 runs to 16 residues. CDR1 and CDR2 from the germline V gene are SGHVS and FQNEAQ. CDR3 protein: CASTLRQGLSTGELFF. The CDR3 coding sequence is TGTGCCAGCACCTTAAGACAGGGGTTGTCCACCGGGGAGCTGTTTTTT.

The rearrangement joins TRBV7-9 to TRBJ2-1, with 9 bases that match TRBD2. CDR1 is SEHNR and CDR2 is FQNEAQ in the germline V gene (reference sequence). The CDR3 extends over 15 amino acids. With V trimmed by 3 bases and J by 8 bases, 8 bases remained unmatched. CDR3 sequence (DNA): TGTGCCAGCAGCTTGCTTAGCGGGAGTGGATATGAGCAGTTCTTC. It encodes CASSLLSGSGYEQFF.

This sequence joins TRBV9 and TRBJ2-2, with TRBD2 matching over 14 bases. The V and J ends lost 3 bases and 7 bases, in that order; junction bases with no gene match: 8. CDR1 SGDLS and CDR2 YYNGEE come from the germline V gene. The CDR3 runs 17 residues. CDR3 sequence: CASSAAGTSGSVGELFF. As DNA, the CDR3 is TGTGCCAGCAGCGCCGCTGGGACTAGCGGGAGTGTCGGGGAGCTGTTTTTT.

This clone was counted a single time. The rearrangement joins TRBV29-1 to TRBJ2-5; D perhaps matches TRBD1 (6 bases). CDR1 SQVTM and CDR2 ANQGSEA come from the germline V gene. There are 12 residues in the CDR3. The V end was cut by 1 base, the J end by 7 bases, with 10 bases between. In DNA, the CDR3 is TGCAGCGTTGAAGGGGAAGGGGGGACCCAGTACTTC. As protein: CSVEGEGGTQYF.

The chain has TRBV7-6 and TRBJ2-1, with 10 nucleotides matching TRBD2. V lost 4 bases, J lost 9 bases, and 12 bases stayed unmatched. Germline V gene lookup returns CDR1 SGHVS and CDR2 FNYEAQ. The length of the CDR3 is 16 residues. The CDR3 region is CASSSVVSGTSVEQFF. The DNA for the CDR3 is TGTGCCAGCAGCTCGGTCGTATCCGGGACTAGCGTTGAGCAGTTCTTC.

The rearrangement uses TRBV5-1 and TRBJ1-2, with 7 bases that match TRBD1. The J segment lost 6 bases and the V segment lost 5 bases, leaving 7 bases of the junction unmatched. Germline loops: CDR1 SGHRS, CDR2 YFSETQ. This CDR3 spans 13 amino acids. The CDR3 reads CASRYQGEDGYTF. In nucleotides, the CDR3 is TGCGCCAGCAGGTATCAGGGGGAGGATGGCTACACCTTC.

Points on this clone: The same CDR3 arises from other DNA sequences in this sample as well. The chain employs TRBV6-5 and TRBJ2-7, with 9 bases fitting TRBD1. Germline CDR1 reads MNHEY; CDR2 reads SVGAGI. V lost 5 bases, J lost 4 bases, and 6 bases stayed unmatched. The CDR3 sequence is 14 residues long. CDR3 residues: CASSTGTGSYEQYF. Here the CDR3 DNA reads TGTGCCAGCAGTACCGGGACAGGGTCTTACGAGCAGTACTTC.

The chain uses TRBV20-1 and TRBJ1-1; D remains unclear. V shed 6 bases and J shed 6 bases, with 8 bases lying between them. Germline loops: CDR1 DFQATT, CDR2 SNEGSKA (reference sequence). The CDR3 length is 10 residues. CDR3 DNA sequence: TGCAGTGCCACTACTTCTGAAGCTTTCTTT. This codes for CSATTSEAFF.

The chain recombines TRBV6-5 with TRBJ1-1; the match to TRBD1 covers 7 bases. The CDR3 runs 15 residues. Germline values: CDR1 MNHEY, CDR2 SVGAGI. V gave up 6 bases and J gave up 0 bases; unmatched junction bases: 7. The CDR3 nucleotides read TGTGCCAGCAGGCAGGGGGACCTTCTGAACACTGAAGCTTTCTTT. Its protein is CASRQGDLLNTEAFF.

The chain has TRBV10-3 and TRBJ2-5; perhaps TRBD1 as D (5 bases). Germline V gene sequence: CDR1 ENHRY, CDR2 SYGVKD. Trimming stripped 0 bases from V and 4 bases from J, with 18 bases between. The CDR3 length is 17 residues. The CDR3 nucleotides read TGTGCCATCAGTGAGTCAACCCGGCCAGGGATGGGAGAGACCCAGTACTTC. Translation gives CAISESTRPGMGETQYF.

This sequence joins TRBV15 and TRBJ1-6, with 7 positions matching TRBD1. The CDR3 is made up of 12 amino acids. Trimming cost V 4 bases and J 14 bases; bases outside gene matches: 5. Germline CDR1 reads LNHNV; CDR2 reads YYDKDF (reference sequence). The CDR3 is CATSNSDRSLHF. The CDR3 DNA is TGTGCCACCAGCAACTCGGACAGGTCCCTCCACTTT.

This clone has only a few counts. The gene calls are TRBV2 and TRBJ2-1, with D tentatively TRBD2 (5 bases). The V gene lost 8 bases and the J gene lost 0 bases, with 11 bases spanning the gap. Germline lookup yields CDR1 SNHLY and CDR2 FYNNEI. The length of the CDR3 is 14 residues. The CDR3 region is CASGKRSSYNEQFF. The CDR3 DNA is TGTGCCAGCGGGAAGCGGAGCTCCTACAATGAGCAGTTCTTC.

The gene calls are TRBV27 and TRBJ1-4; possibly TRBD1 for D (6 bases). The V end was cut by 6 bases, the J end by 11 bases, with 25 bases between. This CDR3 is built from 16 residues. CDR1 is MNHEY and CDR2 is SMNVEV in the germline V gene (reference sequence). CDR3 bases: TGTGCCAGCAGCTCCGGTTCGGGGGCGCGGCGGGGGAAACTGTTTTTT. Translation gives CASSSGSGARRGKLFF.

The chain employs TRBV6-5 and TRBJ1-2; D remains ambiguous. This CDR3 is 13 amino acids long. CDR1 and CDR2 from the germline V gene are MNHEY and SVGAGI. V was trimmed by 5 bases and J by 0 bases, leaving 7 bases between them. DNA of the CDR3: TGTGCCAGCAGTACTGATCCTAACTATGGCTACACCTTC. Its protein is CASSTDPNYGYTF.

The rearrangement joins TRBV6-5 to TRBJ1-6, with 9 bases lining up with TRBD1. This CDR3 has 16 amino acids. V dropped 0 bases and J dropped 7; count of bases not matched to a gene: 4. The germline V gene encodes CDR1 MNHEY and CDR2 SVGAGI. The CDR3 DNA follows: TGTGCCAGCAGTTACTCAAGGGACAGGGCGAATTCACCCCTCCACTTT. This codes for CASSYSRDRANSPLHF.

The chain's CDR3 is CARGQGYSYGYTF. CDR3 in DNA: TGTGCCCGGGGACAGGGCTATTCCTATGGCTACACCTTC. This sequence joins TRBV30 and TRBJ1-2, with 9 bases fitting TRBD1. V was pared by 8 bases and J by 4 bases, with 8 bases of the junction left unmatched. There are 13 residues in the CDR3. Germline CDR1 reads GTSNPN; CDR2 reads SVGIG (reference sequence).

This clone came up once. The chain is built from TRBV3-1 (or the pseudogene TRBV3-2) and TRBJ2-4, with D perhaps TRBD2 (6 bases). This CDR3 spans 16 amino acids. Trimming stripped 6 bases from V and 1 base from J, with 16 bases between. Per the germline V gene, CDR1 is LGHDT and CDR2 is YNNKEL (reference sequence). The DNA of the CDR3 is TGTGCCAGCAGTCGCGGGGCGGTAGGGGCCAAAAACATTCAGTACTTC. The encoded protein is CASSRGAVGAKNIQYF.

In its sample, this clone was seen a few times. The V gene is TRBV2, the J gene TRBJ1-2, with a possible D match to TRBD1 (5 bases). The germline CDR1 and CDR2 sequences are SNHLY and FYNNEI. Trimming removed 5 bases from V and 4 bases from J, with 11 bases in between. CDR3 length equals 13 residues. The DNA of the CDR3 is TGTGCCAGCAGTACCGGGGGACCCTATGGCTACACCTTC. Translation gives CASSTGGPYGYTF.

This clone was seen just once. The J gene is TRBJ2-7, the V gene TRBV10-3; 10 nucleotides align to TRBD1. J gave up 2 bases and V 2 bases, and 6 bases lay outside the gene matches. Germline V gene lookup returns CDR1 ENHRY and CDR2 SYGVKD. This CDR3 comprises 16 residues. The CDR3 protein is CAISEAPGTGAYEQYF. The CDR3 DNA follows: TGTGCCATCAGTGAGGCTCCCGGGACAGGGGCCTACGAGCAGTACTTC.

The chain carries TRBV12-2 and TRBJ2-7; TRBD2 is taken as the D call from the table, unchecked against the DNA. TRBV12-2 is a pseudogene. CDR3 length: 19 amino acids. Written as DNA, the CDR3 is TGTGCAAGTCCCCTAGCCGGCCAAAAGGAAGCGGGGGCTTTTGACGAGCAGTACTTC. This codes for CASPLAGQKEAGAFDEQYF.

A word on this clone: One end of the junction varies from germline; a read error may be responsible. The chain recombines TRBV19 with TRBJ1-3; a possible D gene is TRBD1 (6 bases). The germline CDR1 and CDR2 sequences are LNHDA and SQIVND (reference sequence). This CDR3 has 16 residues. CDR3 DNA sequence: TGTGCCAGTAACACAATTGACAGGAGTTCTTCGAAACACCATATATTT. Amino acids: CASNTIDRSSSKHHIF.

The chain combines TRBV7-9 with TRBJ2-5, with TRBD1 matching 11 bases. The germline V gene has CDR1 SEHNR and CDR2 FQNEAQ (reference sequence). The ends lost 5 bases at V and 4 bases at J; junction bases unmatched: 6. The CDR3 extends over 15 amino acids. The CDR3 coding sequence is TGTGCCAGCAGCGACCGGGACAGGGGGATAGAGACCCAGTACTTC. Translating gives CASSDRDRGIETQYF.

CDR3 in DNA: TGTGCCAGCAGCCAAGCCGGGGGGGCAGATCAGCCCCAGCATTTT. Translating gives CASSQAGGADQPQHF. The J gene is TRBJ1-5, the V gene TRBV4-2; maybe TRBD1 (6 bases). CDR1 and CDR2 from the germline V gene are LGHNA and YNFKEQ. The V end lost 1 base, the J end lost 5 bases, and 12 bases lay between the germline ends. The CDR3 totals 15 residues.

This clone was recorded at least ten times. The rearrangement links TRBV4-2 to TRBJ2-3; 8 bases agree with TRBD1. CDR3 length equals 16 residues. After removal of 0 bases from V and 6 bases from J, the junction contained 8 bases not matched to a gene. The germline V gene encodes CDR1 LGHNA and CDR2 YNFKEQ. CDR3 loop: CASSQDSPRGLDTQYF. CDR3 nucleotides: TGTGCCAGCAGCCAAGATTCGCCCAGGGGGCTTGATACGCAGTATTTT.

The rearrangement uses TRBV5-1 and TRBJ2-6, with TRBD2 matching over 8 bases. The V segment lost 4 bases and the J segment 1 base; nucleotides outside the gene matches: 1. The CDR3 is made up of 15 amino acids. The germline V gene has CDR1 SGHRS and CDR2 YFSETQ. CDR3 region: CASSPGGSGANVLTF. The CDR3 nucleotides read TGCGCCAGCAGCCCGGGGGGGTCTGGGGCCAACGTCCTGACTTTC.